The 27 T cell receptor beta chains given below trace back to one sample, sequenced in a study of T cells in Graves' hyperthyroidism and ophthalmopathy. From RNA transcripts, TCR beta CDR3 regions were amplified. The TCR CDR3 first-round RT-PCR relied on the HTBI primer set. TCRdb reprocessed the multiplex PCR reads via MiXCR and lists one record per CDR3 protein. The table shows about 550,000 distinct CDR3 sequences, with about 20% occurring only once. The sample was blood. These receptors all stem from a young man with Graves' hyperthyroidism.

This clonotype was recorded at least ten times. This rearrangement joins TRBV15 to TRBJ1-6, with D possibly being TRBD1 (6 bases). CDR3 size: 14 residues. The germline gives CDR1 LNHNV, CDR2 YYDKDF (reference sequence). The ends were cut back, 2 bases at V and 10 bases at J, with 12 bases in the middle. Written as DNA, the CDR3 is TGTGCCACCAGCAGACTTACAGGGAAGTCACCCCTCCACTTT. This translates into CATSRLTGKSPLHF.

This clonotype was picked up many times. The J gene is TRBJ1-2, the V gene TRBV28, with no clear D. Germline lookup yields CDR1 MDHEN and CDR2 SYDVKM. The CDR3 sequence is 15 residues long. V lost 4 bases and J lost 2, with 14 bases in between. The CDR3 DNA is TGTGCCAGCAGTTCCCTCGACACAAGGAACTATGGCTACACCTTC. It is translated as CASSSLDTRNYGYTF.

This clonotype was seen only a few times. The chain is built from TRBV7-9 and TRBJ2-3; no clear D gene. The CDR3 runs 11 residues. Trimming stripped 5 bases from V and 6 bases from J, with 6 bases between. CDR1 and CDR2 from the germline V gene are SEHNR and FQNEAQ (reference sequence). CDR3 protein: CASSAGDTQYF. CDR3 DNA sequence: TGTGCCAGCAGCGCCGGCGATACGCAGTATTTT.

This clonotype has a count of ten or more. The gene calls are TRBV6-5 and TRBJ1-5, with D possibly TRBD1 on 6 matching bases. The ends were cut back, 2 bases at V and 7 bases at J, with 12 bases in the middle. The CDR3 consists of 14 residues. Germline loops: CDR1 MNHEY, CDR2 SVGAGI. The CDR3 spells CASSYIRGGQPQHF. In DNA, the CDR3 is TGTGCCAGCAGTTACATCAGGGGAGGACAGCCCCAGCATTTT.

This clonotype was counted ten times or more. This chain links TRBV12-5 with TRBJ1-2; 9 bases align to TRBD1. CDR3 length equals 13 residues. Trimming cost V 6 bases and J 8 bases; bases outside gene matches: 7. Per germline, CDR1 LGHNT and CDR2 FRNRAP. Written as DNA, the CDR3 is TGTGCTAGTGGGAATACAGGGGGCCGCGGCTACACCTTC. Encoded protein: CASGNTGGRGYTF.

At least ten counts were recorded for this clonotype. This rearrangement joins TRBV10-3 to TRBJ1-1; the match to TRBD1 covers 8 bases. The CDR3 covers 14 residues. The germline V gene has CDR1 ENHRY and CDR2 SYGVKD. V lost 7 bases to trimming and J lost 5 bases; unmatched junction nucleotides: 9. CDR3 sequence (DNA): TGTGCCATCAAGAGACAGGGGTCAGGAACTGAAGCTTTCTTT. Protein: CAIKRQGSGTEAFF.

Ten or more counts support this clonotype. The CDR3 DNA reads TGTGCCAGCAGTTCAAATCGACAGCGTAGCAATCAGCCCCAGCATTTT. It codes for CASSSNRQRSNQPQHF. The chain combines TRBV6-5 with TRBJ1-5; maybe TRBD1 (5 bases). V lost 4 bases and J lost 0, with 13 bases in between. The CDR3 contains 16 residues. Germline values: CDR1 MNHEY, CDR2 SVGAGI.

Ten or more counts support this clonotype. This sequence joins TRBV28 and TRBJ2-5; D remains ambiguous. Germline lookup yields CDR1 MDHEN and CDR2 SYDVKM. V lost 1 base and J lost 3, with 12 bases in between. The CDR3 contains 15 residues. CDR3 amino acids: CASSLSKQFEETQYF. The CDR3 coding sequence is TGTGCCAGCAGTTTATCCAAACAGTTCGAAGAGACCCAGTACTTC.

This clonotype came up many times. The rearrangement links TRBV11-2 to TRBJ2-2; TRBD2 matches 7 bases. The length of the CDR3 is 16 residues. The germline V gene has CDR1 SGHAT and CDR2 FQNNGV. J was trimmed by 4 bases and V by 4 bases; bases with no gene match: 9. CDR3 in amino acids: CASSSPSGVVTGELFF. CDR3 DNA sequence: TGTGCCAGCAGCTCGCCGAGCGGGGTAGTCACCGGGGAGCTGTTTTTT.

In this sample, this clonotype turned up many times. The chain employs TRBV6-1 and TRBJ2-7; a weak D match, TRBD2 (6 bases). The CDR3 is made up of 14 amino acids. The germline V and J ends were trimmed by 7 bases and 0 bases, with 13 bases remaining between them. Germline CDR1 is MNHNS and CDR2 is SASEGT. The CDR3, as DNA: TGTGCCAGCACCTTTAGCGGAATCTCCTACGAGCAGTACTTC. Translation: CASTFSGISYEQYF.

The table lists this clonotype with a few counts. The rearrangement uses TRBV5-1 and TRBJ2-2; D gene unclear. The CDR3 contains 15 residues. Germline V gene lookup returns CDR1 SGHRS and CDR2 YFSETQ. V was trimmed by 4 bases and J by 1 base, leaving 11 bases between them. The CDR3 coding sequence is TGCGCCAGCAGCCCGGTTGTCCAGAACACCGGGGAGCTGTTTTTT. It is translated as CASSPVVQNTGELFF.

This clonotype was detected many times. The chain links TRBV28 to TRBJ1-5, with no clear D. This CDR3 is built from 15 residues. Germline V lookup: CDR1 MDHEN, CDR2 SYDVKM. The V gene lost 6 bases and the J gene lost 7 bases, with 19 bases spanning the gap. The CDR3 here is CASSPLSTLRQPQHF. CDR3 bases: TGTGCCAGCAGCCCCCTCAGCACTCTCAGGCAGCCCCAGCATTTT. Based on the CDR3 plus reference TRBV28 and TRBJ1-5, the full variable domain is DVKVTQSSRYLVKRTGEKVFLECVQDMDHENMFWYRQDPGLGLRLIYFSYDVKMKEKGDIPEGYSVSREKKERFSLILESASTNQTSMYLCASSPLSTLRQPQHFGDGTRLSIL.

This clonotype was found a few times. A much larger clone differs by one base, so this may be a read error. Because the CDR3's place on the DNA is in doubt, the DNA is left out and the CDR3 is given as listed by TCRdb. V is TRBV12-3 or TRBV12-4 and J is TRBJ2-7; TRBD1, the D gene given by the table, was not confirmed from the DNA. The CDR3 length equals 12 residues, ends included. The CDR3 region is CASSLVGGGAGF.

This clonotype occurred many times. CDR3: CASSESQWTGALNSYEQYF. The CDR3 nucleotides read TGCGCCAGCAGTGAGTCGCAGTGGACAGGGGCCCTCAATTCCTACGAGCAGTACTTC. The chain is built from TRBV10-1 and TRBJ2-7; 9 positions match TRBD1. The junction had 13 bases not matched to a gene; V was cut back by 0 bases and J by 1 base. The CDR3 has 19 amino acids. Germline V gives CDR1 WNHNN, CDR2 SYGVQD (reference sequence).

This clonotype showed up just once. The chain couples TRBV2 to TRBJ1-6, with no clear D. CDR3 length equals 14 residues. V lost 10 bases to trimming and J lost 10 bases, with 20 bases between them. Germline V gene sequence: CDR1 SNHLY, CDR2 FYNNEI. CDR3: CATAREQAPSPLHF. The CDR3 DNA follows: TGTGCCACCGCCCGTGAGCAGGCCCCCTCACCCCTCCACTTT.

This clonotype was counted a few times. The V and J genes are TRBV20-1 and TRBJ2-5; 11 nucleotides match TRBD1. From germline, CDR1 is DFQATT and CDR2 SNEGSKA (reference sequence). After removal of 0 bases from V and 5 bases from J, the junction contained 11 bases not matched to a gene. This CDR3 has 17 amino acids. For the CDR3, the DNA is TGCAGTGCTAGAGATCCCCGCGGACAGGGGGCAGGGGAGACCCAGTACTTC. Protein: CSARDPRGQGAGETQYF.

This clonotype appeared many times. The chain employs TRBV12-3 or TRBV12-4 and TRBJ1-2; possible D gene TRBD1, 6 bases. Trimming shortened V by 5 bases and J by 3 bases, and 13 bases separated the two germline ends. This CDR3 is built from 14 residues. CDR3 sequence (DNA): TGTGCCAGCAGTCTTACAGGGACTTACTATGGCTACACCTTC. Translation gives CASSLTGTYYGYTF.

This clonotype was detected ten times or more. This rearrangement joins TRBV19 to TRBJ1-5, with D possibly matching TRBD1 (5 bases). Germline CDR1 LNHDA, CDR2 SQIVND (reference sequence). Deletions cut 3 bases from V and 5 bases from J, with 17 bases between. The CDR3 totals 16 residues. The CDR3 DNA sequence: TGTGCCAGTAGTATTAGGGAGGGGCGAGGGGATCAGCCCCAGCATTTT. Its translation: CASSIREGRGDQPQHF. The full variable domain, with the rest looked up from reference TRBV19 and TRBJ1-5, is DGGITQSPKYLFRKEGQNVTLSCEQNLNHDAMYWYRQDPGQGLRLIYYSQIVNDFQKGDIAEGYSVSREKKESFPLTVTSAQKNPTAFYLCASSIREGRGDQPQHFGDGTRLSIL.

This clonotype was detected a few times. The chain links TRBV30 to TRBJ2-6; tentatively, D is TRBD2 (5 bases). CDR3 length equals 17 residues. Germline V gene data show CDR1 as GTSNPN and CDR2 as SVGIG (reference sequence). V was trimmed by 7 bases and J by 0 bases, leaving 19 bases between them. In nucleotides, the CDR3 is TGTGCCTCATCGAAGACGGACTCTAGCTCTGGGGCCAACGTCCTGACTTTC. Translated: CASSKTDSSSGANVLTF. The full variable domain, rest sourced from reference TRBV30 and TRBJ2-6, is SQTIHQWPATLVQPVGSPLSLECTVEGTSNPNLYWYRQAAGRGLQLLFYSVGIGQISSEVPQNLSASRPQDRQFILSSKKLLLSDSGFYLCASSKTDSSSGANVLTFGAGSRLTVL.

The chain employs TRBV20-1 and TRBJ1-2, with 9 bases that match TRBD1. Germline CDR1 DFQATT, CDR2 SNEGSKA (reference sequence). The CDR3 has 10 amino acids. In DNA, the CDR3 is TGCAGGGGACAGGGCTATGGCTACACCTTC. It specifies CRGQGYGYTF.

Ten or more counts support this clonotype. The chain employs TRBV7-8 and TRBJ1-2, with TRBD1 matching 9 bases. Per germline, CDR1 SGHVS and CDR2 FQNEAQ. This CDR3 region has 14 residues. With 5 bases clipped from V and 3 bases from J, the junction kept 4 bases outside the gene matches. CDR3 sequence: CASSRTGDHYGYTF. CDR3 in DNA: TGTGCCAGCAGCCGGACAGGGGATCACTATGGCTACACCTTC.

This clonotype has ten or more counts. The rearrangement links TRBV27 to TRBJ2-5; possible D gene TRBD2, 6 bases. V was trimmed by 1 base and J by 3 bases, leaving 12 bases between them. The CDR3 is 15 amino acids. Germline values: CDR1 MNHEY, CDR2 SMNVEV (reference sequence). The CDR3 loop is CASSLFGRREETQYF. The CDR3 region has the DNA TGTGCCAGCAGTTTATTTGGGCGGAGGGAAGAGACCCAGTACTTC.

This clonotype was detected a few times. This sequence joins TRBV6-1 and TRBJ1-2; 9 bases align to TRBD1. Germline V gene lookup returns CDR1 MNHNS and CDR2 SASEGT. The CDR3 extends over 16 amino acids. Losses at the gene ends were 6 bases for V and 0 bases for J; bases not matched to a gene: 8. The CDR3 sequence: CASSEEDRGSNYGYTF. For the CDR3, the DNA is TGTGCCAGCAGCGAGGAGGACAGGGGATCTAACTATGGCTACACCTTC.

This clonotype occurred many times. One end of the junction is discordant with germline, which a read error may explain. The rearrangement joins TRBV25-1 to TRBJ2-7; D is undetermined. CDR1 is MGHDK, CDR2 SYGVNS, per germline. The CDR3 contains 14 residues. CDR3 nucleotide sequence: TGTGTCAGCAGTGAAGTACAGAGCTCCTACGAGCAGTACTTC. It is translated as CVSSEVQSSYEQYF.

This clonotype was detected once. The chain uses TRBV7-9 and TRBJ2-7; 10 bases match TRBD2. V was pared by 5 bases and J by 2 bases, with 3 bases of the junction left unmatched. The CDR3 has 14 residues. CDR1 is SEHNR, CDR2 FQNEAQ, per germline (reference sequence). The CDR3 nucleotides read TGTGCCAGCAGCGAAACTAGCGGGGCCTACGAGCAGTACTTC. Translated: CASSETSGAYEQYF. Based on the CDR3 plus reference TRBV7-9 and TRBJ2-7, the full variable domain is DTGVSQNPRHKITKRGQNVTFRCDPISEHNRLYWYRQTLGQGPEFLTYFQNEAQLEKSRLLSDRFSAERPKGSFSTLEIQRTEQGDSAMYLCASSETSGAYEQYFGPGTRLTVT.

In its sample, this clonotype was seen many times. The J gene is TRBJ1-5, the V gene TRBV19, with D unclear. CDR3 length equals 17 residues. Germline V gene lookup returns CDR1 LNHDA and CDR2 SQIVND (reference sequence). V dropped 2 bases and J dropped 0 bases, with 14 bases sitting between them. The CDR3 reads CASSIWELDPSNQPQHF. The CDR3 DNA follows: TGTGCCAGTAGTATATGGGAATTAGACCCTAGCAATCAGCCCCAGCATTTT.

This clonotype has a count of ten or more. The J gene is TRBJ1-2, the V gene TRBV6-1; TRBD1 might be the D (5 bases). Germline V gene sequence: CDR1 MNHNS, CDR2 SASEGT. This CDR3 contains 13 residues. Trimming cost V 9 bases and J 4 bases, with 15 bases left between them. As DNA, the CDR3 is TGTGCCAGATCCCAGGGTTTAGGCTATGGCTACACCTTC. As protein: CARSQGLGYGYTF.